The rows below give T cell receptor beta chains drawn from one sample of a study of cytomegalovirus exposure and HLA in healthy donors. Measured with immunoSEQ multiplex PCR; TCRdb has only the in-frame clones, and not every one. Of about 97,000 clones in the sample, 50% to 70% were seen once. What was sequenced was PBMCs. These receptors were collected from a human donor in good health. CDR3s include the opening cysteine and the closing phenylalanine or tryptophan. The D gene is left open where the match is weak. Expanded clones are given a class, and other clones once, few, many or no size at all.

.,TRBJ2-3,TRBV11-2,.,CASSTNNRDTQYF,TGTGCCAGCAGCACCAATAACAGAGATACGCAGTATTTT
.,TRBJ2-5,TRBV7-9,TRBD2,CASSTSPSGREETQYF,TGTGCCAGCAGCACCAGCCCTAGCGGGAGGGAGGAGACCCAGTACTTC
.,TRBJ2-5,TRBV7-7,TRBD2,CASSLSGEGETQYF,TGTGCCAGCAGCTTATCTGGGGAGGGAGAGACCCAGTACTTC
.,TRBJ2-5,TRBV7-9,TRBD2,CASSSGGREGRWSTQYF,TGTGCCAGCAGCTCCGGCGGTAGGGAGGGTAGATGGAGTACCCAGTACTTC
.,TRBJ2-1,TRBV2,TRBD2,CASSETLGLAGDEQFF,TGTGCCAGCAGTGAAACGTTGGGACTAGCGGGAGATGAGCAGTTCTTC
.,TRBJ2-1,TRBV4-1,.,CASSQDSEKQFF,TGCGCCAGCAGCCAAGATAGCGAGAAGCAGTTCTTC
.,TRBJ2-7,TRBV19,.,CATALGRAGEQYF,TGTGCCACGGCCCTGGGTAGGGCGGGCGAGCAGTACTTC
few,TRBJ1-2,TRBV5-1,TRBD1,CASSLTGTGNDYGYTF,TGCGCCAGCAGCTTGACCGGGACAGGGAACGACTATGGCTACACCTTC
.,TRBJ1-3,TRBV25-1,.,CASSDPPSSSGNTIYF,TGTGCCAGCAGTGATCCCCCCTCGAGCTCTGGAAACACCATATATTTT
.,TRBJ2-7,TRBV27,TRBD1,CASSPMTGNEQYF,TGTGCCAGCAGTCCGATGACAGGGAACGAGCAGTACTTC
.,TRBJ2-1,TRBV6-6,TRBD2,CASSYASGSSYNEQFF,TGTGCCAGCAGTTACGCTAGCGGGAGCTCCTACAATGAGCAGTTCTTC
.,TRBJ2-5,TRBV7-6,TRBD1,CASSFGTGDQETQYF,TGTGCCAGCAGCTTCGGGACAGGGGACCAAGAGACCCAGTACTTC
.,TRBJ2-1,TRBV5-4,TRBD2,CASSPTLAGGGTYNEQFF,TGTGCCAGCAGCCCTACACTAGCGGGAGGTGGTACCTACAATGAGCAGTTCTTC
few,TRBJ2-7,TRBV2,TRBD1,CASSDPGQGKEQYF,TGTGCCAGCAGTGATCCGGGACAGGGTAAAGAGCAGTACTTC
.,TRBJ1-4,TRBV19,.,CASRSGGEKLFF,TGTGCCAGTAGGTCAGGAGGGGAAAAACTGTTTTTT
.,TRBJ2-1,TRBV28,.,CASDSYQGIDEQFF,TGTGCCAGCGACAGCTACCAGGGGATCGATGAGCAGTTCTTC
.,TRBJ2-7,TRBV15,TRBD2,CATSIEREGFYEQYF,TGTGCCACCAGCATTGAGCGGGAGGGTTTTTACGAGCAGTACTTC
.,TRBJ2-7,TRBV30,TRBD2,CAWGGLGGVEQYF,TGTGCCTGGGGCGGACTGGGGGGGGTCGAGCAGTACTTC
.,TRBJ1-2,TRBV7-2,TRBD1,CASSFSQGGYGYTF,TGTGCCAGCAGCTTCAGTCAGGGGGGCTATGGCTACACCTTC
.,TRBJ1-4,TRBV5-8,TRBD1,CASSLIKGARSNEKLFF,TGTGCCAGCAGCTTGATCAAGGGGGCGCGGTCTAATGAAAAACTGTTTTTT
few,TRBJ2-3,TRBV28,TRBD1,CASSLALDTGAGTDTQYF,TGTGCCAGCAGCCTGGCCCTAGATACAGGGGCCGGCACAGATACGCAGTATTTT
.,TRBJ2-3,TRBV10-1,TRBD2,CASSPERGYTDTQYF,TGCGCCAGCAGTCCTGAGCGGGGATACACAGATACGCAGTATTTT
.,TRBJ2-7,TRBV28,TRBD1,CASSLLDRVTYEQYF,TGTGCCAGCAGTCTATTGGACAGGGTAACATACGAGCAGTACTTC
.,TRBJ2-7,TRBV4-1,.,CASSQDTIGAGASYEQYF,TGCGCCAGCAGCCAAGATACGATTGGCGCAGGGGCCTCCTACGAGCAGTACTTC
.,TRBJ2-3,TRBV19,.,CASSTGADTQYF,TGTGCCAGTAGCACCGGGGCAGATACGCAGTATTTT
.,TRBJ2-5,TRBV25-1,.,CASSLPGTGTQETQYF,TGTGCCAGCAGCCTGCCAGGTACAGGTACCCAAGAGACCCAGTACTTC
.,TRBJ2-3,TRBV29-1,TRBD1,CSVEGTGWADTQYF,TGCAGCGTTGAAGGGACAGGGTGGGCAGATACGCAGTATTTT
.,TRBJ2-3,TRBV4-2,TRBD2,CASTAGSGGYTDTQYF,TGTGCCAGCACCGCGGGTAGCGGGGGCTACACAGATACGCAGTATTTT
few,TRBJ1-2,TRBV19,.,CASSIGPGTTYGYTF,TGTGCCAGTAGTATAGGTCCCGGGACAACCTATGGCTACACCTTC
.,TRBJ2-5,TRBV10-2,TRBD2,CASSNRDRGGETQYF,TGCGCCAGCAGTAACCGGGACCGGGGAGGGGAGACCCAGTACTTC
.,TRBJ2-3,TRBV28,TRBD2,CASSLGSGADTQYF,TGTGCCAGCAGTTTAGGTAGCGGGGCAGATACGCAGTATTTT
.,TRBJ1-4,TRBV6-1,.,CASSEIGATNEKLFF,TGTGCCAGCAGTGAAATCGGTGCAACTAATGAAAAACTGTTTTTT
.,TRBJ2-1,TRBV2,TRBD2,CASAGLAILNEQFF,TGTGCCAGCGCTGGACTAGCGATACTCAATGAGCAGTTCTTC
few,TRBJ2-7,TRBV6-6,TRBD2,CASSPTTSGSFYEQYF,TGTGCCAGCAGCCCTACGACTAGCGGGTCTTTCTACGAGCAGTACTTC
.,TRBJ2-2,TRBV2,.,CASSEVQGGTGELFF,TGTGCCAGCAGTGAAGTCCAGGGGGGAACCGGGGAGCTGTTTTTT
.,TRBJ2-4,TRBV2,TRBD1,CASSSLHRGSIQYF,TGTGCCAGCAGTTCACTACACAGGGGGAGCATTCAGTACTTC